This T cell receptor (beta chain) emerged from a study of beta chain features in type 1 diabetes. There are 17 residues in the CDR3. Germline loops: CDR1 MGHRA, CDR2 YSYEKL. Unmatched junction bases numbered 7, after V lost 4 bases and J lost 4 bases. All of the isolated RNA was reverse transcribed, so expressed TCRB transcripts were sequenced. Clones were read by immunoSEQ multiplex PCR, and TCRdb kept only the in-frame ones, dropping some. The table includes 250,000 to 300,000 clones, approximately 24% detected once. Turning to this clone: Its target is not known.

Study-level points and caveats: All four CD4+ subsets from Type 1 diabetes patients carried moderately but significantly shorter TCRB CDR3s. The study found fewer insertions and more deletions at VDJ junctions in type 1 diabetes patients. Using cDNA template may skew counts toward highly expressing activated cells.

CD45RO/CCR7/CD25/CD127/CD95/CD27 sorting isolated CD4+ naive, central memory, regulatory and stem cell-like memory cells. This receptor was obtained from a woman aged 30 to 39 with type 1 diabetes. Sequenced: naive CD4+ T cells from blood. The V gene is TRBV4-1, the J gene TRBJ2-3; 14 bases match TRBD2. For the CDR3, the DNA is TGCGCCAGCAGCCTACTCGGGGGACTAGCGGGAGCAGATACGCAGTATTTT. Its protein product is CASSLLGGLAGADTQYF.